Reported below is one T cell receptor beta chain. Its antigen is not known. Produced via immunoSEQ multiplex PCR; TCRdb's table is partial and in-frame only. Of tens of thousands of clones in the sample, roughly 75% were seen once. This specimen belongs to a study of T cells in localized non-small cell lung cancer. Study-level points and caveats: Paired adjacent lung recovered a median about 60 of the top 100 tumor clones.

This specimen consisted of PBMCs, obtained before any cancer treatment. This clonotype was sampled from a man aged 40 to 75 with stage II squamous cell lung carcinoma.

CDR3 sequence reads: CSVSQGGGDTQYF. DNA for the CDR3: TGCAGCGTTTCACAGGGGGGTGGAGATACGCAGTATTTT. The chain has TRBV29-1 and TRBJ2-3; 8 bases fit TRBD1. The V gene end was trimmed by 5 bases and the J gene end by 5 bases; junction bases not matched to a gene: 6. This CDR3 has 13 residues. Germline-derived CDR1 and CDR2 are SQVTM and ANQGSEA.